The rows below give T cell receptor beta chains drawn from one sample of a study of T cells after yellow fever vaccination. From the 5' RACE reads, TCRdb called clonotypes with MiXCR, one entry per CDR3 protein. The top ten hold roughly 18% of the sample, which has approximately 300,000 distinct CDR3 sequences, 7.5% to 9% seen once. The sample was PBMCs, taken on the day of the first yellow fever vaccination. The receptor set was obtained from a man aged 18 to 35 who received the YFV17D yellow fever vaccine. The CDR3 runs from the conserved cysteine through the conserved F or W. D genes are given only for firm matches. A row's size may be missing; if present it is once, few, many or a size class.

V gene	D gene	J gene	clone size	CDR3 DNA	CDR3 protein
TRBV4-3	TRBD1	TRBJ2-1	few	TGCGCCAGCAGCCAAGGACTTTCACAGGGGGGCCCCTACAATGAGCAGTTCTTC	CASSQGLSQGGPYNEQFF
TRBV28	NA	TRBJ1-1	few	TGTGCCAGCAGTTTTGGGGGATCTCCCCCTGAAGCTTTCTTT	CASSFGGSPPEAFF
TRBV5-5	NA	TRBJ1-6	few	TGTGCCAGCAGCTTACGCGCACAGGAGAATTCACCCCTCCACTTT	CASSLRAQENSPLHF
TRBV28	TRBD1	TRBJ1-6	few	TGTGCCAGCAGTTTATTCTTGCGGGACAGGAGAAATTCACCCCTCCACTTT	CASSLFLRDRRNSPLHF
TRBV5-1	NA	TRBJ1-4	many	TGCGCCAGCAGCTTCGTCGCACCCGATGAAAAACTGTTTTTT	CASSFVAPDEKLFF
TRBV19	NA	TRBJ2-1	NA	TGTGCCAGTAGTATCGCGTTGGGGAATTCCTACAATGAGCAGTTCTTC	CASSIALGNSYNEQFF
TRBV16	NA	TRBJ2-7	few	TGTGCCTCCAGCCAAGGAGTGGAGGGTCTCTACGAGCAGTACTTC	CASSQGVEGLYEQYF
TRBV28	NA	TRBJ1-1	many	TGTGCCAGCGCTCGATTGGGGACTGAAGCTTTCTTT	CASARLGTEAFF
TRBV12-3/TRBV12-4	NA	TRBJ1-4	NA	TGTGCCAGCACTCCACAGGGAGTGGGTGAAAAACTGTTTTTT	CASTPQGVGEKLFF
TRBV7-2	TRBD2	TRBJ2-3	many	TGTGCCAGCAGCGTAGCCCTACTAGCGGGGGGCACAGATACGCAGTATTTT	CASSVALLAGGTDTQYF
TRBV4-1	NA	TRBJ1-6	few	TGCGCCAGCAGCCAGGGAGCCCAAGTGGGTACTCGGCCCCTCCACTTT	CASSQGAQVGTRPLHF
TRBV2	TRBD1	TRBJ1-2	few	TGTGCTTCAGGGGGCGACTATGGCTACACCTTC	CASGGDYGYTF
TRBV9	NA	TRBJ2-3	few	TGTGCCAGCAGCGTAGCACAGGGAGTCACAGATACGCAGTATTTT	CASSVAQGVTDTQYF
TRBV6-1	TRBD2	TRBJ2-1	few	TGTGCCAGCAGCGTAAGCGGGGGAGTATACAATGAGCAGTTCTTC	CASSVSGGVYNEQFF
TRBV7-2	TRBD2	TRBJ2-3	many	TGTGCCAGCAGCTGGAAGCGGGGGGGCATATCAGATACGCAGTATTTT	CASSWKRGGISDTQYF
TRBV7-2	NA	TRBJ2-1	NA	TGTGCCAGCAGCTTGTTTGCCAGACAGAACAATGAGCAGTTCTTC	CASSLFARQNNEQFF
TRBV19	NA	TRBJ1-1	many	TGTGCCAGTAGTATAGATCGAAGGTGGACTGAAGCTTTCTTT	CASSIDRRWTEAFF
TRBV5-1	NA	TRBJ2-4	many	TGCGCCAGCAGCCCTGGGGGGGCGCTAGCCAAAAACATTCAGTACTTC	CASSPGGALAKNIQYF
TRBV6-5	NA	TRBJ2-1	NA	TGTGCCAGCAGTTACTCGCTAGCCCAGGATGAGCAGTTCTTC	CASSYSLAQDEQFF
TRBV5-6	NA	TRBJ2-4	NA	TGTGCCAGCAGCTTGAAGAAGACAGCCAAAAACATTCAGTACTTC	CASSLKKTAKNIQYF
TRBV24-1	NA	TRBJ2-1	once	TGTGCCACCTCAAAGGGCAGGGGCTACAATGAGCAGTTCTTC	CATSKGRGYNEQFF
TRBV5-1	TRBD2	TRBJ2-1	many	TGCGCCAGCAGCGAGACTAGCGGGGGGTTGGGTGAGCAGTTCTTC	CASSETSGGLGEQFF
TRBV27	TRBD1	TRBJ2-1	NA	TGTGCCAGCAGACAGGGGGTACACAATGAGCAGTTCTTC	CASRQGVHNEQFF
TRBV20-1	NA	TRBJ1-1	few	TGCAGTGTTCGGCAGCCGAACACTGAAGCTTTCTTT	CSVRQPNTEAFF
TRBV4-3	TRBD1	TRBJ1-4	many	TGCGCCAGCAGCCGTTACAGGGGGCGCGGAGCTAATGAAAAACTGTTTTTT	CASSRYRGRGANEKLFF
TRBV28	NA	TRBJ2-1	few	TGTGCCAGCAGTTTAGGCGGAACCGTCTACAATGAGCAGTTCTTC	CASSLGGTVYNEQFF
TRBV12-3/TRBV12-4	TRBD2	TRBJ2-1	many	TGTGCCAGCGGGGGCGGGGGGTCTATCTACAATGAGCAGTTCTTC	CASGGGGSIYNEQFF
TRBV7-2	NA	TRBJ1-6	NA	TGTGCCAGCAGAGTCCGCGGGGAGATCTATAATTCACCCCTCCACTTT	CASRVRGEIYNSPLHF
TRBV9	NA	TRBJ2-1	NA	TGTGCCAGCAGCGTAGGTGAGCAGTTCTTC	CASSVGEQFF
TRBV12-3/TRBV12-4	NA	TRBJ2-1	NA	TGTGCCAGCAGCCCCCTCGATGAGCAGTTCTTC	CASSPLDEQFF
TRBV9	TRBD2	TRBJ2-5	NA	TGTGCCAGCAGCGTAGAGGGTCGGGGGGGGACCCAAGAGACCCAGTACTTC	CASSVEGRGGTQETQYF
TRBV7-2	TRBD2	TRBJ2-7	few	TGTGCCAGCAGCCCCTCTAGCGGGAGGTCCTACGAGCAGTACTTC	CASSPSSGRSYEQYF
TRBV20-1	NA	TRBJ2-1	NA	TGCAGTGTCTCAATAACTCCGGGCTCAGGTCGAGCCCCGGCCGGGGTTAAGGGAAATGAGCAGTTCTTC	CSVSITPGSGRAPAGVKGNEQFF
TRBV20-1	NA	TRBJ2-7	few	TGCAGTGCTAGGTTCAGCTCCTACGAGCAGTACTTC	CSARFSSYEQYF
TRBV4-3	NA	TRBJ1-5	few	TGCGCCAGCAGCCAAGATGCCGGGGGTGGGGAGCCCCAGCATTTT	CASSQDAGGGEPQHF
TRBV20-1	NA	TRBJ1-1	many	TGCAGTGCTAGAGCCCCTTGGGGGAACACTGAAGCTTTCTTT	CSARAPWGNTEAFF
TRBV28	NA	TRBJ1-5	once	TGTGCCAGCAGTCCACAGCCACGGTTGAGCAATCAGCCCCAGCATTTT	CASSPQPRLSNQPQHF
TRBV20-1	NA	TRBJ1-3	few	TGCAGTGCTAGAGAGGCCCAGGGTGTAAACACCATATATTTT	CSAREAQGVNTIYF
TRBV5-1	NA	TRBJ1-4	few	TGCGCCACCAAAAGGGGGGACAATGAAAAACTGTTTTTT	CATKRGDNEKLFF
TRBV7-2	NA	TRBJ1-2	NA	TGTGCCAGCAGCTATACGACGGGGGCGGATGGCTACACCTTC	CASSYTTGADGYTF
TRBV6-1	NA	TRBJ2-7	NA	TGTGCCAGCAGGATCAGGGGGGGGGCTGCCGAGCAGTACTTC	CASRIRGGAAEQYF
TRBV3-1	NA	TRBJ2-7	few	TGTGCCTCCAGCCCTTACATTGTCGGGACCTACGAGCAGTACTTC	CASSPYIVGTYEQYF
TRBV7-9	NA	TRBJ1-5	NA	TGTGCCAGCAGCTTAGCGCGGGGAGATAGCAATCAGCCCCAGCATTTT	CASSLARGDSNQPQHF
TRBV6-2/TRBV6-3	NA	TRBJ2-2	few	TGTGCCAGCATTATAGGACGTACCGGGGAGCTGTTTTTT	CASIIGRTGELFF
TRBV4-3	NA	TRBJ2-3	few	TGCGCCAGCAGCCAGGGGTCCCAAGGCACAGATACGCAGTATTTT	CASSQGSQGTDTQYF
TRBV4-3	NA	TRBJ1-4	NA	TGCGCCAGCAGCCAAGAGACCGGGAGAAAACTGTTTTTT	CASSQETGRKLFF
TRBV11-2	NA	TRBJ2-7	NA	TGTGCCAGCAGCATTAGTGGGGACTCCTACGAGCAGTACTTC	CASSISGDSYEQYF
TRBV7-9	NA	TRBJ2-2	many	TGTGCCAGCAGCCCCCAGGGGGGGGCGAACACCGGGGAGCTGTTTTTT	CASSPQGGANTGELFF
TRBV20-1	NA	TRBJ1-5	few	TGCAGTGCTCTGTCCGGGGCGAACGGCAATCAGCCCCAGCATTTT	CSALSGANGNQPQHF
TRBV28	NA	TRBJ1-2	NA	TGTGCCAGCAGTCCATACTCGGGGGGCTACACCTTC	CASSPYSGGYTF
TRBV7-2	NA	TRBJ1-3	NA	TGTGCCAGCAGCTTTGGACCCGTGCGAGGAAACACCATATATTTT	CASSFGPVRGNTIYF